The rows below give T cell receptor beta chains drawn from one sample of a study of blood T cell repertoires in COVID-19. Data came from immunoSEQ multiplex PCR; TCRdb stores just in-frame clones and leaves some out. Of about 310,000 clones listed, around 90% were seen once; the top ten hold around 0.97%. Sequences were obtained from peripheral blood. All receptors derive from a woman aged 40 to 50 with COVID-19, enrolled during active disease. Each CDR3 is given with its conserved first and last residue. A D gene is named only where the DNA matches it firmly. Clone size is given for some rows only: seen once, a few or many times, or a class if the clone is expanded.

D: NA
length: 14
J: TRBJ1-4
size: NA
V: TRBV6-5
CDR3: CASSKPGHLEKLFF
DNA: TGTGCCAGCAGTAAACCGGGACACCTTGAAAAACTGTTTTTT

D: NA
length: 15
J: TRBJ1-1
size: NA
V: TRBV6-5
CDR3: CASSYSGHMNTEAFF
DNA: TGTGCCAGCAGTTACTCGGGACACATGAACACTGAAGCTTTCTTT

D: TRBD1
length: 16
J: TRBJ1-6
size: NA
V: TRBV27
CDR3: CASSLEGTGYGSPLHF
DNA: TGTGCCAGCAGTTTGGAGGGGACAGGGTATGGTTCACCCCTCCACTTT

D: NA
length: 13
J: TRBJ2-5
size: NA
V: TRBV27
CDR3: CASSTATQETQYF
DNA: TGTGCCAGCAGTACAGCAACCCAAGAGACCCAGTACTTC

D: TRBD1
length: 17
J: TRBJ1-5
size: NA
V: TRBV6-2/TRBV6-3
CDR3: CASSYTTGQGRHQPQHF
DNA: TGTGCCAGCAGTTACACAACTGGACAGGGTAGGCATCAGCCCCAGCATTTT

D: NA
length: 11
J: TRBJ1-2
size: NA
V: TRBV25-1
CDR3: CASSELRGYTF
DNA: TGTGCCAGCAGTGAATTGAGAGGCTACACCTTC

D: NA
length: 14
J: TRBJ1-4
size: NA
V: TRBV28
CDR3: CASSLFPAFSGLFF
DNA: TGTGCCAGCAGTTTATTCCCTGCGTTTAGTGGTCTGTTTTTT

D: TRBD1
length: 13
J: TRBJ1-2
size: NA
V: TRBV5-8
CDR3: CASSLQGAIGYTF
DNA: TGTGCCAGCAGCTTACAGGGGGCAATTGGCTACACCTTC

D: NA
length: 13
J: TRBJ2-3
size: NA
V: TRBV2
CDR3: CASIARATDTQYF
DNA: TGTGCCAGCATTGCTAGAGCCACAGATACGCAGTATTTT

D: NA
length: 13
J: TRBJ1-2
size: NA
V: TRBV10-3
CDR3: CAISRGGKGGYTF
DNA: TGTGCCATCAGTCGGGGGGGGAAGGGTGGCTACACCTTC

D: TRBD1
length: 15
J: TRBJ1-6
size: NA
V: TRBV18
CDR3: CASSPDRGGNSPLHF
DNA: TGTGCCAGCTCCCCGGACAGGGGCGGTAATTCACCCCTCCACTTT

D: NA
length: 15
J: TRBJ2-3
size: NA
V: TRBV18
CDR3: CASSREVPSTDTQYF
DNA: TGTGCCAGCTCACGTGAGGTCCCTAGCACAGATACGCAGTATTTT

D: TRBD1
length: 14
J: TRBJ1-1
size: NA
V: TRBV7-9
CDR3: CASSLTGGVTEAFF
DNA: TGTGCCAGCAGCCTGACAGGGGGGGTCACTGAAGCTTTCTTT

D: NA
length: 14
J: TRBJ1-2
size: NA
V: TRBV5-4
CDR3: CASTGGDLHYGYTF
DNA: TGTGCCAGCACCGGGGGGGATTTACATTATGGCTACACCTTC

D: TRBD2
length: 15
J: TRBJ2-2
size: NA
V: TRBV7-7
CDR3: CASSPTSGEAGELFF
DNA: TGTGCTAGCAGCCCGACTAGCGGGGAGGCCGGGGAGCTGTTTTTT

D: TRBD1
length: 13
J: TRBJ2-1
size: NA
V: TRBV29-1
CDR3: CSGTDRAYNEQFF
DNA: TGCAGCGGAACGGACAGGGCCTACAATGAGCAGTTCTTC

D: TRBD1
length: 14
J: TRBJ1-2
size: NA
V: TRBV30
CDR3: CAWADRVDDYGYTF
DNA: TGTGCCTGGGCCGACAGGGTGGATGACTATGGCTACACCTTC

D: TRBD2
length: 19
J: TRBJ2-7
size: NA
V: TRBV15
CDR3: CATSRDIGWSSGGPYEQYF
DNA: TGTGCCACCAGCAGAGATATAGGTTGGAGTAGCGGGGGGCCCTACGAGCAGTACTTC

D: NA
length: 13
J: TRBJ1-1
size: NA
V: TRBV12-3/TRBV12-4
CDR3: CASSLALDTEAFF
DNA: TGTGCCAGCAGTTTGGCCTTGGACACTGAAGCTTTCTTT

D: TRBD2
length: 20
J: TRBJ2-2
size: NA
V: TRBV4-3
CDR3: CASSQEIYSRTSGDTGELFF
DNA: TGCGCCAGCAGCCAAGAGATTTATTCCCGGACTAGCGGCGACACCGGGGAGCTGTTTTTT

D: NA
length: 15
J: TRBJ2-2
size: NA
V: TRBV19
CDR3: CASSILGGRTGELFF
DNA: TGTGCCAGTAGTATCTTGGGGGGTCGGACCGGGGAGCTGTTTTTT

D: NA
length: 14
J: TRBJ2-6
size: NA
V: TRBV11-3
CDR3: CASSSSPGANVLTF
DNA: TGTGCCAGCAGCTCCTCCCCCGGGGCCAACGTCCTGACTTTC

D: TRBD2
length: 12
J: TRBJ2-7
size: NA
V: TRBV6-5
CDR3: CASREAQGEQYF
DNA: TGTGCCAGTCGGGAGGCCCAAGGAGAGCAGTACTTC

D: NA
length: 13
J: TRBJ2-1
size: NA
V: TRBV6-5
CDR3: CASSYSVGRLRFF
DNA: TGTGCCAGCAGTTACTCGGTTGGCAGGTTAAGGTTCTTC

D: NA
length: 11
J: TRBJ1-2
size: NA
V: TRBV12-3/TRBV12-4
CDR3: CASSRGGGYTF
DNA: TGTGCCAGCTCGCGGGGCGGAGGCTACACCTTC

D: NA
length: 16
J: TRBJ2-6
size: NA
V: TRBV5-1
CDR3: CASQAGLSSGANVLTF
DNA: TGCGCCAGCCAAGCGGGTTTGAGCTCTGGGGCCAACGTCCTGACTTTC

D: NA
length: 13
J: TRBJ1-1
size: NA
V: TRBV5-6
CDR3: CASSYSSDTEAFF
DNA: TGTGCCAGCAGTTACTCTAGCGACACTGAAGCTTTCTTT

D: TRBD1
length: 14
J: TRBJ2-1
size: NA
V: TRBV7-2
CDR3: CASSLDRGGGEQFF
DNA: TGTGCCAGCAGCTTGGACAGGGGCGGGGGTGAGCAGTTCTTC

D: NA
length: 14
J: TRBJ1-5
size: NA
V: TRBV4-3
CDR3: CASSQDLKGGPQHF
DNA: TGCGCCAGCAGCCAAGATCTTAAGGGAGGACCCCAGCATTTT

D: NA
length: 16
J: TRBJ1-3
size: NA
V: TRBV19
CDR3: CASSIGFAGAGNTIYF
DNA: TGTGCCAGTAGTATTGGATTCGCAGGCGCTGGAAACACCATATATTTT

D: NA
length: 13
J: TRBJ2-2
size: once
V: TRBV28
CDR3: CASKDMNTGELFF
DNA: TGTGCCAGCAAGGACATGAACACCGGGGAGCTGTTTTTT

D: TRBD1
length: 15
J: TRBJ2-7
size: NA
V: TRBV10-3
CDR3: CAISAPGQGDPEQYF
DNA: TGTGCCATCAGTGCTCCGGGACAGGGGGATCCCGAGCAGTACTTC

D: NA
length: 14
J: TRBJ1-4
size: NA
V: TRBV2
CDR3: CASRASSGEEKLFF
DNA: TGTGCCAGCAGGGCCTCCTCGGGGGAAGAAAAACTGTTTTTT

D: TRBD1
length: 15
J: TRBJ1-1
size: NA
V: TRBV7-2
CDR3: CASSTRQGVRTEAFF
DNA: TGTGCCAGCAGCACCCGACAGGGGGTGAGAACTGAAGCTTTCTTT

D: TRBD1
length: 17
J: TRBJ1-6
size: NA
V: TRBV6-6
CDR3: CASSRPRTGLYNSPLHF
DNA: TGTGCCAGCAGCCGACCCAGGACAGGGCTGTATAATTCACCCCTCCACTTT

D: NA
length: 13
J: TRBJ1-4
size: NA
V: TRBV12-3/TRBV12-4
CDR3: CASRAGLHEKLFF
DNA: TGTGCCAGCAGGGCGGGGCTTCATGAAAAACTGTTTTTT

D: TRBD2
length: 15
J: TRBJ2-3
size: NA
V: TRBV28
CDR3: CASSGLAGSTDTQYF
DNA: TGTGCCAGCAGTGGACTAGCGGGGAGCACAGATACGCAGTATTTT

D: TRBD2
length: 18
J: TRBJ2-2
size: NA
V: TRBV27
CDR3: CASSLKAWGRENTGELFF
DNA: TGTGCCAGCAGTTTAAAGGCTTGGGGGAGGGAGAACACCGGGGAGCTGTTTTTT

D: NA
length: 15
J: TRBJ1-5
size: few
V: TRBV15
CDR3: CATRQGQAYNQPQHF
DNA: TGTGCCACCCGCCAGGGTCAGGCCTACAATCAGCCCCAGCATTTT

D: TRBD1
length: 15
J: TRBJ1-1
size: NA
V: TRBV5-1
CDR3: CASSSRDRRNTEAFF
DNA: TGCGCCAGCAGCTCCAGGGACAGACGAAACACTGAAGCTTTCTTT

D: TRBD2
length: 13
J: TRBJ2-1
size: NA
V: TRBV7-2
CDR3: CASSFSGNNEQFF
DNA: TGTGCCAGCAGCTTTAGCGGGAACAATGAGCAGTTCTTC

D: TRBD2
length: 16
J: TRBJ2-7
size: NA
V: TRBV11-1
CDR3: CASDLSGGRSSYEQYF
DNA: TGTGCCAGTGACCTGAGCGGGGGGAGGAGCTCCTACGAGCAGTACTTC

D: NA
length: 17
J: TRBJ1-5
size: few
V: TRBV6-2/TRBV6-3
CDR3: CASSPFRTAFNNQPQHF
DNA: TGTGCCAGCAGCCCTTTCAGGACAGCCTTTAACAATCAGCCCCAGCATTTT

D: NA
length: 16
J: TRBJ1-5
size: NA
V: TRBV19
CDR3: CASSIPRGTGNQPQHF
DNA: TGTGCCAGTAGTATCCCCCGGGGGACGGGAAATCAGCCCCAGCATTTT

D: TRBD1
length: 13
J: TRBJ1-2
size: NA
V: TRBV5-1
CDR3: CASSPDRVRGYTF
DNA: TGCGCCAGCAGCCCCGACAGGGTACGAGGCTACACCTTC

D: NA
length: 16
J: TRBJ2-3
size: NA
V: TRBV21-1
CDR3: CASSWWRGGGRDTQYF
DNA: TGTGCCAGCAGCTGGTGGAGAGGGGGGGGCCGAGATACGCAGTATTTT

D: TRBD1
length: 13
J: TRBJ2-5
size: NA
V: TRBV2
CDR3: CASRTGGGETQYF
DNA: TGTGCCAGTCGTACAGGGGGCGGTGAGACCCAGTACTTC

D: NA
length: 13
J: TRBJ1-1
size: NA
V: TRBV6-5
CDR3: CASSMDRGTEAFF
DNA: TGTGCCAGCAGTATGGACAGAGGGACTGAAGCTTTCTTT

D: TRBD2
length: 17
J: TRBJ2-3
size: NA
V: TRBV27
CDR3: CASSLTPGTRIPDTQYF
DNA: TGTGCCAGCAGCCTGACTCCCGGGACTAGAATCCCAGATACGCAGTATTTT

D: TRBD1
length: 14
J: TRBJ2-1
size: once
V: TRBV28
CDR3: CASSHPGQGDEQFF
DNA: TGTGCCAGCAGTCACCCGGGACAGGGGGATGAGCAGTTCTTC

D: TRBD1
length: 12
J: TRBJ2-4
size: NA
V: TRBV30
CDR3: CAWGDRGDIQYF
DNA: TGTGCCTGGGGGGACAGGGGGGACATTCAGTACTTC

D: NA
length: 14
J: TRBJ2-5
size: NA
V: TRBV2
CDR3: CASRLQELQETQYF
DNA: TGTGCCAGCAGGCTACAGGAGCTCCAAGAGACCCAGTACTTC

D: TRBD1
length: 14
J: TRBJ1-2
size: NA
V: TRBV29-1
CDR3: CSVATGGANYGYTF
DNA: TGCAGCGTTGCTACAGGGGGCGCTAACTATGGCTACACCTTC

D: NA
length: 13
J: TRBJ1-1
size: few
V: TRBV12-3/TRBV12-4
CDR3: CASSFLTGDEAFF
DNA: TGTGCCAGCAGTTTCTTAACCGGAGATGAAGCTTTCTTT

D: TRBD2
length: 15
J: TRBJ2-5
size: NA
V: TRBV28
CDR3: CASSHQRERTETQYF
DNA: TGTGCCAGCAGTCACCAGCGGGAGCGAACAGAGACCCAGTACTTC

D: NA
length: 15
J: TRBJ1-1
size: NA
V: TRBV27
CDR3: CASIDDPRGFTEAFF
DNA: TGTGCCAGCATTGACGACCCCAGGGGCTTCACTGAAGCTTTCTTT

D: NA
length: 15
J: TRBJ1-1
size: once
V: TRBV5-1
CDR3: CASSPTRAALTEAFF
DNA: TGCGCCAGCAGCCCCACCCGAGCCGCCCTAACTGAAGCTTTCTTT

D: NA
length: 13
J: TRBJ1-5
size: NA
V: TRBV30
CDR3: CAWSGRGIRPQHF
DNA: TGTGCCTGGAGTGGAAGAGGTATCAGGCCCCAGCATTTT

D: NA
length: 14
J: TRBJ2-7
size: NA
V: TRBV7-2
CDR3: CASSLARGSYEQYF
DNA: TGTGCCAGCAGCTTAGCGCGGGGCTCCTACGAGCAGTACTTC

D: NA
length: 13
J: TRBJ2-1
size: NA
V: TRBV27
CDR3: CASSLFLRDEQFF
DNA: TGTGCCAGCAGTTTATTTTTGAGAGATGAGCAGTTCTTC